The T cell receptor beta chain under discussion was sequenced for a study of blood T cell repertoires in COVID-19. Study-level background: Sites in the United States, Italy and Spain provided acute and convalescent COVID-19 samples. Sources were T cells, B-cell-depleted T cells, or PBMCs; the material itself was cDNA or gDNA.

The CDR3 is made up of 14 amino acids. V lost 4 bases and J lost 9; bases outside the gene matches: 11. From germline, CDR1 is SGHDT and CDR2 YYEEEE. Original processing notes: Quantification of nucleated cells was approximated via reference gene primer amplification. TCRdb's table, derived via immunoSEQ multiplex PCR, lists solely in-frame clones and lacks some. That table gives V, J and clone size, and the DNA gave D and trimming. The sample gives about 25,000 clones, about nine tenths of which show up once; 8.3% is in the top ten. The TCR comes from a man between 50 and 59 years old with active COVID-19. V usage is TRBV5-6 and J usage is TRBJ2-7; 9 bases line up with TRBD2. Material: peripheral blood. The CDR3 loop is CASSETSGDWWQYV. CDR3 in DNA: TGTGCCAGCAGCGAGACTAGCGGAGATTGGTGGCAGTACGTC.